The 22 T cell receptor beta chains reported below all come from one sample, sequenced in a study of shared clonotypes between healthy human individuals. Data came from immunoSEQ multiplex PCR; TCRdb stores just in-frame clones and leaves some out. The sample has roughly 850,000 clones; about 97% are singletons. Terminally differentiated effector memory CD45RA+ cells were excluded by CCR7 positive selection of CD45RO-negative cells. The sample comprised naive CD8+ T cells sorted from blood. The source is a man between 25 and 39 years old in good health.

This clone was counted once. This rearrangement joins TRBV27 to TRBJ2-1, with D unresolved. Trimming pared 6 bases from V and 6 bases from J, leaving 15 bases between. The CDR3 covers 14 residues. Germline CDR1 and CDR2: MNHEY and SMNVEV (reference sequence). The CDR3 reads CASSPFSIGNEQFF. The CDR3 DNA reads as TGTGCCAGCAGCCCGTTTTCTATTGGCAATGAGCAGTTCTTC.

This clone appeared a single time. V usage is TRBV13 and J usage is TRBJ2-7, with TRBD2 identical over 7 bases. The trim removed 5 bases at V and 2 bases at J, leaving 6 bases unmatched. Germline V lookup: CDR1 PRHDT, CDR2 FYEKMQ (reference sequence). The CDR3 extends over 14 amino acids. The CDR3 sequence is CASSHRTRTYEQYF. In nucleotides, the CDR3 is TGTGCCAGCAGCCACAGGACTAGGACCTACGAGCAGTACTTC.

This rearrangement joins TRBV4-3 to TRBJ2-3; the match to TRBD2 covers 10 bases. Germline CDR1 is LGHNA and CDR2 is YSLEER. Trimming cost V 1 base and J 4 bases; bases outside gene matches: 17. This CDR3 is built from 20 residues. As DNA, the CDR3 is TGCGCCAGCAGCCAAGCGGTAGACCGATCGTTAGCGGGAGGCGCAGATACGCAGTATTTT. Its translation is CASSQAVDRSLAGGADTQYF.

The chain has TRBV13 and TRBJ2-7; D not resolved. V was pared by 4 bases and J by 0 bases, with 10 bases between. Germline V gene lookup returns CDR1 PRHDT and CDR2 FYEKMQ (reference sequence). This CDR3 contains 14 residues. CDR3 protein: CASSSHTSSYEQYF. Here the CDR3 DNA reads TGTGCCAGCAGCTCCCATACGAGCTCCTACGAGCAGTACTTC.

This sequence joins TRBV7-6 and TRBJ2-1; TRBD1 aligns across 10 bases. The CDR3 consists of 17 residues. After removal of 4 bases from V and 6 bases from J, the junction contained 12 bases not matched to a gene. From germline, CDR1 is SGHVS and CDR2 FNYEAQ. The CDR3 coding sequence is TGTGCCAGCAGCTCAAAGGACAGGGGGTTATTCTCCAATGAGCAGTTCTTC. The encoded protein is CASSSKDRGLFSNEQFF.

The chain links TRBV29-1 to TRBJ2-1, with 11 bases aligning to TRBD2. This CDR3 region has 15 residues. CDR1 SQVTM and CDR2 ANQGSEA come from the germline V gene. The J segment lost 5 bases and the V segment lost 2 bases, leaving 5 bases of the junction unmatched. CDR3 coding DNA: TGCAGCGTTGAACCCGGGACTAGCGGAAACAATGAGCAGTTCTTC. Protein sequence: CSVEPGTSGNNEQFF.

The rearrangement uses TRBV27 and TRBJ1-2; D gene unclear. The V end was cut by 3 bases, the J end by 1 base, with 9 bases between. CDR3 length: 14 amino acids. CDR1 and CDR2 (germline): MNHEY, SMNVEV (reference sequence). CDR3 bases: TGTGCCAGCAGTTTGGGTGGCGGTAACTATGGCTACACCTTC. It encodes CASSLGGGNYGYTF.

The chain joins TRBV10-3 to TRBJ2-7; 10 bases align to TRBD1. J lost 6 bases, V lost 7 bases, and 9 bases had no gene match. The germline gives CDR1 ENHRY, CDR2 SYGVKD. This CDR3 comprises 14 residues. The CDR3 sequence: CAIKTGTGVAEQYF. The DNA for the CDR3 is TGTGCCATCAAGACCGGGACAGGGGTAGCCGAGCAGTACTTC.

A remark on this clone: Other DNA sequences within the sample encode an identical CDR3. V and J are TRBV29-1 and TRBJ1-1; D gene uncertain. Per the germline V gene, CDR1 is SQVTM and CDR2 is ANQGSEA. There are 11 residues in the CDR3. V was cut by 4 bases and J by 1 base, with 4 bases left in between. This chain's CDR3 is CSVGANTEAFF. DNA of the CDR3: TGCAGCGTTGGAGCGAACACTGAAGCTTTCTTT.

The gene calls are TRBV11-3 and TRBJ2-5, with 7 positions matching TRBD1. Germline assignment: CDR1 SGHNT and CDR2 YENEEA. The CDR3 is made up of 14 amino acids. Trimming removed 4 bases from V and 2 bases from J; junction bases left unmatched: 4. CDR3 region: CASSSTGVQETQYF. Here the CDR3 DNA reads TGTGCCAGCAGCTCAACAGGGGTTCAAGAGACCCAGTACTTC.

This clone was counted between two and nine times. This chain joins TRBV11-3 and TRBJ2-7; D is undetermined. Germline assignment: CDR1 SGHNT and CDR2 YENEEA. The CDR3 sequence is 13 residues long. V was shortened by 3 bases and J by 3 bases, with 9 bases between the two germline ends. This CDR3 reads CASSFARVYEQYF. The CDR3 bases are TGTGCCAGCAGCTTTGCTAGGGTCTACGAGCAGTACTTC.

The chain is built from TRBV27 and TRBJ2-7; TRBD1 matches 7 bases. The germline gives CDR1 MNHEY, CDR2 SMNVEV (reference sequence). The CDR3 runs 13 residues. The trim removed 6 bases at V and 5 bases at J, leaving 7 bases unmatched. The CDR3 reads CASSPADRDEQYF. DNA of the CDR3: TGTGCCAGCAGCCCGGCCGACAGGGACGAGCAGTACTTC.

Comment on this clone: The sample has other DNA sequences that encode this CDR3 too. The rearrangement joins TRBV6-1 to TRBJ2-7; TRBD1 matches at 8 bases. The CDR3 sequence is 12 residues long. Germline V CDR1 and CDR2: MNHNS, SASEGT. V was clipped by 6 bases and J by 2 bases; unmatched bases: 0. The CDR3 loop reads CASRGQAYEQYF. The DNA of the CDR3 is TGTGCCAGCAGGGGACAGGCCTACGAGCAGTACTTC.

The chain has TRBV4-3 and TRBJ2-3; 7 bases agree with TRBD2. Trimming cost V 0 bases and J 8 bases; bases outside gene matches: 5. CDR3 length: 14 amino acids. Germline CDR1 is LGHNA and CDR2 is YSLEER. CDR3 region: CASSQDTSSGTQYF. The CDR3 bases are TGCGCCAGCAGCCAAGATACCTCTAGCGGTACGCAGTATTTT.

The gene calls are TRBV19 and TRBJ2-1, with 11 bases that match TRBD2. CDR3 length: 17 amino acids. Germline V CDR1 and CDR2: LNHDA, SQIVND (reference sequence). V trimming: 1 base; J trimming: 9 bases; junction bases outside the gene matches: 11. The CDR3 DNA is TGTGCCAGTAGTATAGTCACTAGCGGGAGTTTGATGGTTGAGCAGTTCTTC. This translates into CASSIVTSGSLMVEQFF.

This clone was detected once. J is TRBJ1-2 and V is TRBV23-1; 7 bases match TRBD1. TRBV23-1 is labeled an ORF, and its function is uncertain. V lost 10 bases to trimming and J lost 8 bases; unmatched junction nucleotides: 22. CDR3 length: 16 residues. This CDR3 is CAMPEVKGEGAGGYTF. The DNA for the CDR3 is TGCGCCATGCCCGAAGTCAAGGGTGAGGGGGCGGGGGGCTACACCTTC.

This clone has a single count. CDR3: CASSPVAASSSYEQYF. CDR3 DNA: TGTGCCAGCAGCCCCGTCGCGGCTTCGAGCTCCTACGAGCAGTACTTC. The chain couples TRBV5-6 to TRBJ2-7; no clear D gene. Trimming took off 4 bases at V and 0 bases at J, with 17 bases between the two ends. The CDR3 has 16 residues. Germline V gene data show CDR1 as SGHDT and CDR2 as YYEEEE.

The CDR3 DNA is TGCGCCAGCAGCCAAGATGGTAGCTCTGGAAACACCATATATTTT. The encoded protein is CASSQDGSSGNTIYF. The J gene is TRBJ1-3, the V gene TRBV4-3; D gene unclear. CDR1 is LGHNA, CDR2 YSLEER, per germline. The CDR3 has 15 amino acids. The ends were cut back, 0 bases at V and 0 bases at J, with 6 bases in the middle.

This clone was seen once. This chain links TRBV28 with TRBJ2-7, with TRBD2 as a possible D gene (6 bases). The germline gives CDR1 MDHEN, CDR2 SYDVKM. This CDR3 contains 15 residues. Trimming stripped 6 bases from V and 7 bases from J, with 22 bases between. As DNA, the CDR3 is TGTGCCAGCAGCACGGTTAGGGAGGTGTGGAAAGAGCAGTACTTC. Translated: CASSTVREVWKEQYF.

The DNA for the CDR3 is TGCGCCAGCCGCCCGGCGGGTCACTCCTACAATGAGCAGTTCTTC. Amino acids: CASRPAGHSYNEQFF. This chain uses TRBV5-1 with TRBJ2-1; D is possibly TRBD2 (5 bases). Germline V gene sequence: CDR1 SGHRS, CDR2 YFSETQ. The CDR3 covers 15 residues. V was trimmed by 7 bases and J by 0 bases, leaving 14 bases between them.

The chain couples TRBV2 to TRBJ1-1, with 7 bases fitting TRBD1. Per germline, CDR1 SNHLY and CDR2 FYNNEI. The CDR3 runs to 15 residues. Germline trimming cut 10 bases from V and 5 bases from J; bases unmatched to any gene: 16. The CDR3 reads CAIPESQDRLTEAFF. The CDR3 DNA reads as TGTGCCATCCCCGAATCTCAGGACAGGTTGACTGAAGCTTTCTTT.

The CDR3, as DNA: TGTGCCAGCAGTTCGACGGGAGGTGGTAACGAGCAGTACTTC. Protein: CASSSTGGGNEQYF. V gene TRBV7-2 combines with J gene TRBJ2-7; 7 bases align to TRBD2. V shed 6 bases and J 5 bases; nucleotides not matched to a gene: 10. The germline V gene encodes CDR1 SGHTA and CDR2 FQGNSA. The CDR3 extends over 14 amino acids. Based on the CDR3 plus reference TRBV7-2 and TRBJ2-7, the full variable domain is GAGVSQSPSNKVTEKGKDVELRCDPISGHTALYWYRQSLGQGLEFLIYFQGNSAPDKSGLPSDRFSAERTGGSVSTLTIQRTQQEDSAVYLCASSSTGGGNEQYFGPGTRLTVT.